The rows below give T cell receptor beta chains drawn from one sample of a study of PD-L1 blockade in urothelial cancer. The protocol was immunoSEQ multiplex PCR, while the TCRdb copy is restricted to in-frame clones and leaves out a portion. Among some 48,000 clones listed, approximately 84% were seen once. Sample: PBMCs, taken around atezolizumab (anti-PD-L1) treatment. Receptors originate from a man in his sixties with urothelial cancer. The CDR3 runs from the conserved cysteine through the conserved F or W. D genes are given only for firm matches. The size field is filled for only some rows; it gives once, few, many or a size class.

TRBV6-5	.	TRBJ1-2	TRBD1	CASRPTGVYGYTF	TGTGCCAGCAGACCGACAGGGGTCTATGGCTACACCTTC
TRBV2	.	TRBJ2-2	.	CASSDQGPSTGELFF	TGTGCCAGCAGTGATCAGGGCCCGAGCACCGGGGAGCTGTTTTTT
TRBV5-1	.	TRBJ2-3	TRBD2	CASSLSVAGGITDTQYF	TGCGCCAGCAGCTTGTCGGTAGCGGGGGGCATCACAGATACGCAGTATTTT
TRBV5-8	.	TRBJ2-6	.	CASSFLGGSNSGANVLTF	TGTGCCAGCAGCTTCTTGGGGGGAAGCAACTCTGGGGCCAACGTCCTGACTTTC
TRBV14	.	TRBJ1-2	.	CASSQELGGVGGYTF	TGTGCCAGCAGCCAAGAATTAGGAGGGGTTGGTGGCTACACCTTC
TRBV6-6	.	TRBJ2-2	.	CASSTSTGELFF	TGTGCCAGCAGTACTAGCACCGGGGAGCTGTTTTTT
TRBV5-8	.	TRBJ2-5	TRBD1	CASDSGDRGGLAQYF	TGTGCCAGCGACAGCGGGGACAGGGGGGGATTGGCCCAGTACTTC
TRBV5-4	.	TRBJ2-2	.	CASSTGTSNTGELFF	TGTGCCAGCAGTACCGGGACTTCTAACACCGGGGAGCTGTTTTTT
TRBV28	.	TRBJ1-4	.	CASSLGGNVDEKLFF	TGTGCCAGCAGTTTAGGGGGCAACGTGGATGAAAAACTGTTTTTT
TRBV6-6	.	TRBJ1-4	TRBD1	CASSNDRVDEKLFF	TGTGCCAGCAGTAACGACAGGGTCGATGAAAAACTGTTTTTT
TRBV18	.	TRBJ1-3	.	CASSPRGLSGNTIYF	TGTGCCAGCTCACCAAGGGGATTATCTGGAAACACCATATATTTT
TRBV9	.	TRBJ2-1	TRBD2	CASSVGSSGGRNEQFF	TGTGCCAGCAGCGTAGGATCTAGCGGGGGTCGGAATGAGCAGTTCTTC
TRBV18	.	TRBJ2-7	TRBD1	CASSPIRTGAEQYF	TGTGCCAGCTCACCAATTAGGACAGGAGCTGAGCAGTACTTC
TRBV30	.	TRBJ1-1	.	CAWRRGSFDTEAFF	TGTGCCTGGAGGCGGGGTTCGTTCGACACTGAAGCTTTCTTT
TRBV18	.	TRBJ1-2	.	CASSPAGEGYTF	TGTGCCAGCTCCCCAGCAGGGGAGGGCTACACCTTC
TRBV7-3	.	TRBJ2-6	TRBD1	CASSLGTGSGANVLTF	TGTGCCAGCAGCTTAGGGACAGGCTCTGGGGCCAACGTCCTGACTTTC
TRBV18	.	TRBJ2-5	TRBD2	CASSPSLGGYQETQYF	TGTGCCAGCTCGCCATCGTTGGGGGGGTACCAAGAGACCCAGTACTTC
TRBV15	.	TRBJ1-1	TRBD1	CATSSSIDPKGATEAFF	TGTGCCACCAGCTCCAGTATAGATCCGAAGGGGGCCACTGAAGCTTTCTTT
TRBV7-2	few	TRBJ1-6	TRBD1	CASSSQGAGNSPLHF	TGTGCCAGCAGTAGTCAGGGGGCCGGTAATTCACCCCTCCACTTT
TRBV6-5	.	TRBJ1-5	.	CASGQLSNQPQHF	TGTGCCAGCGGACAACTTAGCAATCAGCCCCAGCATTTT
TRBV15	.	TRBJ2-7	TRBD1	CATSTDRVTYEQYF	TGTGCCACCAGCACAGACAGGGTAACCTACGAGCAGTACTTC
TRBV9	.	TRBJ2-3	TRBD1	CASSGQGRDTQYF	TGTGCCAGCAGCGGACAGGGAAGGGATACGCAGTATTTT
TRBV5-6	once	TRBJ2-2	TRBD1	CASSLRQGASTGELFF	TGTGCCAGCAGCTTGAGACAGGGGGCTAGTACCGGGGAGCTGTTTTTT
TRBV4-2	few	TRBJ1-2	.	CASSQELIVLNYGYTF	TGTGCCAGCAGCCAAGAATTAATCGTCCTTAACTATGGCTACACCTTC
TRBV7-8	few	TRBJ1-3	.	CASSGGVGHTIYF	TGTGCCAGCAGCGGGGGGGTAGGGCACACCATATATTTT
TRBV2	.	TRBJ1-2	.	CASTPGAGRGYTF	TGTGCCAGCACCCCTGGGGCAGGGCGCGGCTACACCTTC
TRBV6-5	.	TRBJ2-5	TRBD2	CASSLGLTQETQYF	TGTGCCAGCAGTTTGGGACTAACCCAAGAGACCCAGTACTTC
TRBV11-3	.	TRBJ2-1	TRBD2	CASSSNRDQRGNEQFF	TGTGCCAGCAGCTCTAACCGGGACCAGCGGGGAAATGAGCAGTTCTTC
TRBV5-6	.	TRBJ2-7	.	CASSLDSLYEQYF	TGTGCCAGCAGCTTGGACAGCCTCTACGAGCAGTACTTC
TRBV30	.	TRBJ1-4	.	CAWSAPGGGDEKLFF	TGTGCCTGGAGTGCACCGGGAGGCGGAGATGAAAAACTGTTTTTT
TRBV5-1	.	TRBJ1-2	TRBD1	CASSPGDSTNYGYTF	TGCGCCAGCAGCCCCGGGGACAGTACTAACTATGGCTACACCTTC
TRBV7-9	.	TRBJ2-7	TRBD1	CASSLRQGEWGHF	TGTGCCAGCAGCTTACGACAGGGGGAGTGGGGGCACTTC
TRBV6-5	.	TRBJ1-1	.	CASSYGGYTEAFF	TGTGCCAGCAGTTACGGGGGCTACACTGAAGCTTTCTTT
TRBV13	few	TRBJ2-3	TRBD2	CASSPGTSGASTDTQYF	TGTGCCAGCAGCCCTGGGACTAGCGGAGCAAGCACAGATACGCAGTATTTT
TRBV13	.	TRBJ1-1	.	CASSFDRRGAFF	TGTGCCAGCAGCTTTGACAGGAGAGGGGCTTTCTTT